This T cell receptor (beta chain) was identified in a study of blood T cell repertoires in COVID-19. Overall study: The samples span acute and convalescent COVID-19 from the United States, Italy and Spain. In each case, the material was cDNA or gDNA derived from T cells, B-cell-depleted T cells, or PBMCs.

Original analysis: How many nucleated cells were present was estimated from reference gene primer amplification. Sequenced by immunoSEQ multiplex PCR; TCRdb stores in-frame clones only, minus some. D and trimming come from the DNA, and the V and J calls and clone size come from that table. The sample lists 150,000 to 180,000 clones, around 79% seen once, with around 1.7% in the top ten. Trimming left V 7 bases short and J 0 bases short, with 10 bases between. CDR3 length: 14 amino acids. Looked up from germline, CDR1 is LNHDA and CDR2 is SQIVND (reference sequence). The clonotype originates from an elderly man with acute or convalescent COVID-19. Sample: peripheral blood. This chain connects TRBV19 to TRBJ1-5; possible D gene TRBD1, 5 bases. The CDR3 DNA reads TGTGCCAGTACCGATCAGGGTAGCAATCAGCCCCAGCATTTT. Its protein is CASTDQGSNQPQHF.